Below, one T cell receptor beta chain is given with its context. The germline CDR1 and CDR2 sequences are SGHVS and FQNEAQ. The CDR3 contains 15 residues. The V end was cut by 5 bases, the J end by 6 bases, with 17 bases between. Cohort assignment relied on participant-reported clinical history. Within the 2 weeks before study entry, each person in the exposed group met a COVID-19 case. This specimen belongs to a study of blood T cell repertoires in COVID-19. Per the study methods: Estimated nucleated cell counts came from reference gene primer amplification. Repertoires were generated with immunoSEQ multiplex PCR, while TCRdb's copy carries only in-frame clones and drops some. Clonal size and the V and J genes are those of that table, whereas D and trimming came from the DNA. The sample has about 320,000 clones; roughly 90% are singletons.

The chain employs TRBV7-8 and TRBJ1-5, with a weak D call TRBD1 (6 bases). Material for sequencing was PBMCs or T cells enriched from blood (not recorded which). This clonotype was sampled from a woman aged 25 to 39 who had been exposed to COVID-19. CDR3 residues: CASSPLGGLGQPQHF. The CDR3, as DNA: TGTGCCAGCAGCCCCTTGGGGGGGCTGGGTCAGCCCCAGCATTTT. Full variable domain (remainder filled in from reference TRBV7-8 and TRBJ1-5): GAGVSQSPRYKVAKRGQDVALRCDPISGHVSLFWYQQALGQGPEFLTYFQNEAQLDKSGLPSDRFFAERPEGSVSTLKIQRTQQEDSAVYLCASSPLGGLGQPQHFGDGTRLSIL.